Detailed here is one T cell receptor (beta chain). Its cognate antigen is unknown. The data are from a study of cytomegalovirus exposure and HLA in healthy donors. Study-wide results and caveats: Using a false discovery rate of 0.05, a later analysis showed that some 16,000 TCR beta sequences were associated with HLA alleles. There was a cluster of highly shared sequence variants that was likely a sequencing artifact.

CDR1 and CDR2 from the germline V gene are SQVTM and ANQGSEA. The CDR3 consists of 15 residues. Trimming stripped 0 bases from V and 7 bases from J, with 18 bases between. Vbeta (60) and Jbeta (13) primers were used in the PCR. Some clones are missing from TCRdb's copy, which holds only in-frame ones; the method was immunoSEQ multiplex PCR. The sample includes about 140,000 clones, 60% to 80% of them seen just once. This TCR was recovered from a man in his late teens or twenties in good health and CMV-seronegative. Specimen: PBMCs. This chain links TRBV29-1 with TRBJ2-5; maybe TRBD2 (6 bases). CDR3 nucleotides: TGCAGCGTTGAAGAAGGAGGACTAAGGGGCGGGACCCAGTACTTC. Protein product: CSVEEGGLRGGTQYF.